This T cell receptor (beta chain) was sequenced for a study of PD-L1 blockade in urothelial cancer. Study at large: Atezolizumab was started by patients at some point between 2013 and 2014 at 1,200 mg intravenously every 3 weeks. Analyzed time points were 3 weeks (second dose) and 6 weeks after therapy began. Median T cell yield from blood was roughly 140,000.

In its sample, this clone was seen once. The sample's time point: pretreatment peripheral blood. The CDR3 sequence is 14 residues long. The data were produced by immunoSEQ multiplex PCR, yet TCRdb's version contains in-frame clones alone and is incomplete. The table has under 70,000 clones, 85% seen once. V gene TRBV21-1 combines with J gene TRBJ1-4; TRBD1 is taken as the D call from the table, unchecked against the DNA. TRBV21-1 is recorded as a pseudogene. The sequencing used PBMCs, collected around atezolizumab (anti-PD-L1) treatment. The sequence was obtained from a man in his sixties or seventies with urothelial cancer. CDR3 sequence (DNA): TGTGCCAGCAGCAGCAACAGGGGGAGAGAAAAACTGTTTTTT. This translates into CASSSNRGREKLFF.